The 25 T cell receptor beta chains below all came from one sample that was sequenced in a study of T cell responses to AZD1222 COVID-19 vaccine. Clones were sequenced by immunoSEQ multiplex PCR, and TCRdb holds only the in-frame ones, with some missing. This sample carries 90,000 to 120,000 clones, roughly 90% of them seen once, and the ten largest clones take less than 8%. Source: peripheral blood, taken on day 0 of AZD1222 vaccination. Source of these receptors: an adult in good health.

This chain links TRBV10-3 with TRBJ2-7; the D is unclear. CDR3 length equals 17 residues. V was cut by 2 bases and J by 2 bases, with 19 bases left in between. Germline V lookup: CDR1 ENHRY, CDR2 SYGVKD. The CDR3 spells CAISELRDQAFPYEQYF. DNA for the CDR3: TGTGCCATCAGTGAGCTAAGGGATCAAGCTTTCCCCTACGAGCAGTACTTC.

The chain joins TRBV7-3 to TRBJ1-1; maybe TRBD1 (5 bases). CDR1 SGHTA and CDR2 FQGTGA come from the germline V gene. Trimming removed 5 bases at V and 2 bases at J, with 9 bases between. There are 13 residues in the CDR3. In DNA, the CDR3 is TGTGCCAGCAGCGAGACAGTTAACACTGAAGCTTTCTTT. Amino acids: CASSETVNTEAFF.

The CDR3 region has the DNA TGTGCCGCGGGGGGGCGCGCGAACACCGGGGAGCTGTTTTTT. Translation gives CAAGGRANTGELFF. The rearrangement joins TRBV6-5 to TRBJ2-2; TRBD2 agrees at 9 bases. The CDR3 length is 14 residues. Trimming took 11 bases from V and 0 from J; bases not matched to a gene: 4. Germline CDR1 MNHEY, CDR2 SVGAGI.

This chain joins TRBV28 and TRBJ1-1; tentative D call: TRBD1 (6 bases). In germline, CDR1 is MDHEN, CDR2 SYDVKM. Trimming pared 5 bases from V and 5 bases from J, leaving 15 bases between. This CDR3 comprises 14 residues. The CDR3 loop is CASSPRSTGTEAFF. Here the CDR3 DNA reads TGTGCCAGCAGTCCACGTAGCACAGGGACTGAAGCTTTCTTT. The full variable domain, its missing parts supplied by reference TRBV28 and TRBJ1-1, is DVKVTQSSRYLVKRTGEKVFLECVQDMDHENMFWYRQDPGLGLRLIYFSYDVKMKEKGDIPEGYSVSREKKERFSLILESASTNQTSMYLCASSPRSTGTEAFFGQGTRLTVV.

CDR3 sequence (DNA): TGTGCCAGCAGTTACGGACAGACCTCCTACGAGCAGTACTTC. Translated: CASSYGQTSYEQYF. J is TRBJ2-7 and V is TRBV6-5, with a tentative D call TRBD1 (6 bases). The V gene lost 2 bases and the J gene lost 0 bases, with 8 bases spanning the gap. The germline V gene has CDR1 MNHEY and CDR2 SVGAGI. CDR3 length: 14 residues.

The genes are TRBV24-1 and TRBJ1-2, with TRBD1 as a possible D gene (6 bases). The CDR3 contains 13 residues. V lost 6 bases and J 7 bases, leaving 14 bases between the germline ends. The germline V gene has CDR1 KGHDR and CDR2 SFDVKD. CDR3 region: CATSTDRFSGYTF. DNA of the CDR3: TGTGCCACCAGTACAGACAGGTTTAGTGGCTACACCTTC.

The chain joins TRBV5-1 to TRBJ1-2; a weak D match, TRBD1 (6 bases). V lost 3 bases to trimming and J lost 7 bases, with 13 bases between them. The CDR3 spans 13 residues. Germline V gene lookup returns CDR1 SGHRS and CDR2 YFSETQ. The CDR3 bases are TGCGCCAGCAGCTCCGGGACACTCGGTGGCTACACCTTC. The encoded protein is CASSSGTLGGYTF.

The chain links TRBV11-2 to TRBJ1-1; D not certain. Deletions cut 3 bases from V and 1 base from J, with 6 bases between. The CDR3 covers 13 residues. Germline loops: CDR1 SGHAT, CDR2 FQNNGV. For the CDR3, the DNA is TGTGCCAGCAGCTTTACAAAGAACACTGAAGCTTTCTTT. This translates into CASSFTKNTEAFF.

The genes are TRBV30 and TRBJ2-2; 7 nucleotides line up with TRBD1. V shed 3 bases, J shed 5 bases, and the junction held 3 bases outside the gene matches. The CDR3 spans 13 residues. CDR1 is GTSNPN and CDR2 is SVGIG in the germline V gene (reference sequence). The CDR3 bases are TGTGCCTGGAGGAGGGGGCGGACCGGGGAGCTGTTTTTT. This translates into CAWRRGRTGELFF.

In DNA, the CDR3 is TGTGCCAGCAGTTATCCGCTAGCGGGAGGGCCGAATGAGCAGTTCTTC. Its protein is CASSYPLAGGPNEQFF. V usage is TRBV6-2 or TRBV6-3 and J usage is TRBJ2-1; 12 nucleotides match TRBD2. The CDR3 runs 16 residues. V gave up 3 bases and J gave up 7 bases; unmatched junction bases: 7. Germline values: CDR1 MNHEY, CDR2 SVGEGT.

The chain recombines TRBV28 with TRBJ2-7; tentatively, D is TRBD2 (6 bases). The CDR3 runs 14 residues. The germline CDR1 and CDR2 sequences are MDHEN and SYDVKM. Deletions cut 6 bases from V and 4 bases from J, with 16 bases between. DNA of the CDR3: TGTGCCAGCAGGGGGGGACTGCAACAATACGAGCAGTACTTC. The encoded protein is CASRGGLQQYEQYF.

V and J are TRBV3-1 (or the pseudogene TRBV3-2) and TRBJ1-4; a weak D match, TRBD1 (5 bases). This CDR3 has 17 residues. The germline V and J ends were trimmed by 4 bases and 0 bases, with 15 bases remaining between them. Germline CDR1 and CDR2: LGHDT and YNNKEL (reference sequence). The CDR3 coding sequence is TGTGCCAGCAGCCTCGGAAGGGGAGGAACAACTAATGAAAAACTGTTTTTT. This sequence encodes CASSLGRGGTTNEKLFF.

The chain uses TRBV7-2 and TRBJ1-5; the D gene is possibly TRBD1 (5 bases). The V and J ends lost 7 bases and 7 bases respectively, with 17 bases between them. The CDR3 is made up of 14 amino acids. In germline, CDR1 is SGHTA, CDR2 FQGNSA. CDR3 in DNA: TGTGCCAGCACCCCATATGGGGCTGGGCAGCCCCAGCATTTT. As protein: CASTPYGAGQPQHF.

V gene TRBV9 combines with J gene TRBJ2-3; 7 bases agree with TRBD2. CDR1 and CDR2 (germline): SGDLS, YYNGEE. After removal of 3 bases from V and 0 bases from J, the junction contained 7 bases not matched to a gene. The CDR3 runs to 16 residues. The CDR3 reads CASSARASGSTDTQYF. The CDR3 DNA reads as TGTGCCAGCAGCGCCCGGGCTAGCGGAAGCACAGATACGCAGTATTTT.

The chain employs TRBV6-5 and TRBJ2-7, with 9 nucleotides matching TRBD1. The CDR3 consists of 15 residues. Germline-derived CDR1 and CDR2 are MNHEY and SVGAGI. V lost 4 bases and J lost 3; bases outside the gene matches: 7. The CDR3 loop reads CASSSHRDRVYEQYF. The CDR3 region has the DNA TGTGCCAGCAGTTCGCACCGGGACAGGGTCTACGAGCAGTACTTC.

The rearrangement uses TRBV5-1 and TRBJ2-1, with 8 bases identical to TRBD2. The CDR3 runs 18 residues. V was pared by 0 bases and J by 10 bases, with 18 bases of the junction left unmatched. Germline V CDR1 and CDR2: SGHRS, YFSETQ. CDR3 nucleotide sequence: TGCGCCAGCAGCTTGGTCGCTCCTGGGGAGGGACTAGTGGGGGAGCAGTTCTTC. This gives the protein CASSLVAPGEGLVGEQFF.

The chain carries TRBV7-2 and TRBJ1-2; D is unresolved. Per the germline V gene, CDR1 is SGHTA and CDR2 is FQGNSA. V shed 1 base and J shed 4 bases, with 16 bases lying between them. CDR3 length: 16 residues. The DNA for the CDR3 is TGTGCCAGCAGCTTAGGGGTGGTGGGATCCGTCTATGGCTACACCTTC. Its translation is CASSLGVVGSVYGYTF.

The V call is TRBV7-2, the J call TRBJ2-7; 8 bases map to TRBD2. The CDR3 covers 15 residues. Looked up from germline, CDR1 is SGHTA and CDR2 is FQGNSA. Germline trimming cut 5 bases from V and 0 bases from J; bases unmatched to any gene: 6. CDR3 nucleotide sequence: TGTGCCAGCAGCACTCTAGCGGGTACCTCCTACGAGCAGTACTTC. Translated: CASSTLAGTSYEQYF.

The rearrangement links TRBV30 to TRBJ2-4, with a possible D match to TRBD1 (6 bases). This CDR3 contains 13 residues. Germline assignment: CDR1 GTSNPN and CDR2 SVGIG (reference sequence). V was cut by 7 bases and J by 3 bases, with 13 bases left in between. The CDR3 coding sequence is TGTGCCTTATCCAGGGGAAGCAAAAACATTCAGTACTTC. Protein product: CALSRGSKNIQYF.

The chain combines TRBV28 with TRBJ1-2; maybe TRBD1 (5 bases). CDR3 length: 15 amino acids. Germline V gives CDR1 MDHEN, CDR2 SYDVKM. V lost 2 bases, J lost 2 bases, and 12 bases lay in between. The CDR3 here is CASSLRGRGNYGYTF. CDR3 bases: TGTGCCAGCAGTTTACGGGGACGAGGGAACTATGGCTACACCTTC.

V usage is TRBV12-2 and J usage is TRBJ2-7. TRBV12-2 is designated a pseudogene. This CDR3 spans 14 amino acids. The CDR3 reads CASRLRTESYEQYF. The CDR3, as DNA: TGTGCAAGTCGCTTACGTACGGAATCCTACGAGCAGTACTTC.

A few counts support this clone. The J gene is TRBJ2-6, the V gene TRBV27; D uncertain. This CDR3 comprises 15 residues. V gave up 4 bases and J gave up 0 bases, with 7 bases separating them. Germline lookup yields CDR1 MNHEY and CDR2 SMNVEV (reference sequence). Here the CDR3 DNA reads TGTGCCAGCAGTTCCCACAGCTCTGGGGCCAACGTCCTGACTTTC. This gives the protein CASSSHSSGANVLTF.

The CDR3 bases are TGTGCCAGCAGCTTCGGCGGGAACCAAGAGACCCAGTACTTC. Its translation: CASSFGGNQETQYF. V and J are TRBV11-1 and TRBJ2-5; possibly TRBD2 for D (6 bases). V lost 3 bases, J lost 0 bases, and 8 bases lay in between. The CDR3 consists of 14 residues. The germline V gene encodes CDR1 SGHAT and CDR2 FQDESV (reference sequence).

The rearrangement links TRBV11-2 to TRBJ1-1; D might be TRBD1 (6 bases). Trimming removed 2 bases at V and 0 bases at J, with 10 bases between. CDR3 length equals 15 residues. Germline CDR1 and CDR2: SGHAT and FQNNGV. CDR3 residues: CASSLYPGVNTEAFF. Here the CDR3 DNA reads TGTGCCAGCAGCTTATATCCAGGGGTGAACACTGAAGCTTTCTTT. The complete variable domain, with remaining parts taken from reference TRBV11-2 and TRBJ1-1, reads EAGVAQSPRYKIIEKRQSVAFWCNPISGHATLYWYQQILGQGPKLLIQFQNNGVVDDSQLPKDRFSAERLKGVDSTLKIQPAKLEDSAVYLCASSLYPGVNTEAFFGQGTRLTVV.

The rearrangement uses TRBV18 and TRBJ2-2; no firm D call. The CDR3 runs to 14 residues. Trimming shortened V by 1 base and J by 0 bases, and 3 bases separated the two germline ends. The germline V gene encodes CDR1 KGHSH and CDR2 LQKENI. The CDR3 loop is CASSPLANTGELFF. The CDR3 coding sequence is TGTGCCAGCTCACCACTGGCGAACACCGGGGAGCTGTTTTTT.